The 14 T cell receptor beta chains below come from one sample, sequenced in a study of vaccination and CD4 T cells after COVID-19. Treatment denoted: roughly ten-day PBMC culture with coronavirus spike peptide pools or control peptides (ViraFEST assay). Investigators obtained the unexposed donor's CD4+ T cells before the COVID-19 pandemic (2011-2018). The Oncomine TCR Beta short-read assay was applied to DNA of cultured CD4+ T cells. Genomic DNA from cultured CD4+ T cells was extracted. TCRdb independently ran MiXCR on the PCR reads; one entry per CDR3 protein. The sample has under 10,000 distinct CDR3 sequences, roughly a third seen once. Their antigens remain unidentified. Sequenced: CD4+ T cells from blood, cultured in vitro. The receptors were sampled from a human donor in good health.

The chain is built from TRBV7-9 and TRBJ2-7; perhaps TRBD2 as D (6 bases). The CDR3 is made up of 13 amino acids. V was pared by 4 bases and J by 7 bases, with 14 bases between. CDR1 and CDR2 from the germline V gene are SEHNR and FQNEAQ (reference sequence). DNA of the CDR3: TGTGCCAGCAGCTCGGGACTCCCGGGAGAGCAGTACTTC. Protein: CASSSGLPGEQYF. The full variable domain, its missing parts supplied by reference TRBV7-9 and TRBJ2-7, is DTGVSQNPRHKITKRGQNVTFRCDPISEHNRLYWYRQTLGQGPEFLTYFQNEAQLEKSRLLSDRFSAERPKGSFSTLEIQRTEQGDSAMYLCASSSGLPGEQYFGPGTRLTVT.

This clonotype showed up just a few times. The rearrangement uses TRBV25-1 and TRBJ1-1; D gene ambiguous. CDR1 and CDR2 (germline): MGHDK, SYGVNS. This CDR3 has 11 residues. The ends were cut back, 6 bases at V and 7 bases at J, with 9 bases in the middle. The CDR3 here is CASRDGFEAFF. The CDR3 DNA reads as TGTGCCAGCAGGGACGGTTTTGAAGCTTTCTTT.

The chain uses TRBV7-2 and TRBJ1-3, with 7 bases lining up with TRBD1. After removal of 5 bases from V and 5 bases from J, the junction contained 12 bases not matched to a gene. This CDR3 region has 16 residues. Looked up from germline, CDR1 is SGHTA and CDR2 is FQGNSA. The CDR3 protein is CASSQRGPGGRNTIYF. CDR3 bases: TGTGCCAGCAGCCAGAGGGGGCCCGGGGGACGAAACACCATATATTTT.

This clonotype occurred a few times. V is TRBV19 and J is TRBJ1-5, with TRBD1 identical over 7 bases. The ends lost 5 bases at V and 7 bases at J; junction bases unmatched: 5. The CDR3 sequence is 13 residues long. The germline gives CDR1 LNHDA, CDR2 SQIVND (reference sequence). The CDR3 DNA is TGTGCCAGTAGTGGTCAGGGGGGACAGCCCCAGCATTTT. It yields the protein CASSGQGGQPQHF.

The chain joins TRBV12-1 to TRBJ2-1. TRBV12-1 is tagged as a pseudogene. The CDR3 runs 13 residues. The CDR3 DNA reads as TGTGCCAGCAACGTACGGTGGTTCAATGAGCAGTTCTTC. It encodes CASNVRWFNEQFF.

This clonotype was picked up a small number of times. V gene TRBV15 combines with J gene TRBJ2-3, with 11 bases fitting TRBD1. This CDR3 comprises 17 residues. Germline CDR1 reads LNHNV; CDR2 reads YYDKDF (reference sequence). V shed 0 bases, J shed 3 bases, and the junction held 5 bases outside the gene matches. The CDR3 sequence is CATSRDRTGGFTDTQYF. DNA for the CDR3: TGTGCCACCAGCAGAGATCGGACAGGGGGCTTTACAGATACGCAGTATTTT. Supplemented by reference TRBV15 and TRBJ2-3, the full variable domain reads DAMVIQNPRYQVTQFGKPVTLSCSQTLNHNVMYWYQQKSSQAPKLLFHYYDKDFNNEADTPDNFQSRRPNTSFCFLDIRSPGLGDTAMYLCATSRDRTGGFTDTQYFGPGTRLTVL.

The genes are TRBV5-6 and TRBJ2-5, with D tentatively TRBD2 (6 bases). The V gene lost 2 bases and the J gene lost 5 bases, with 16 bases spanning the gap. The CDR3 runs to 15 residues. Germline V lookup: CDR1 SGHDT, CDR2 YYEEEE. CDR3 residues: CASSLPGLGIETQYF. CDR3 coding DNA: TGTGCCAGCAGCTTACCGGGACTGGGAATCGAGACCCAGTACTTC.

This sequence joins TRBV2 and TRBJ2-7, with D perhaps matching TRBD1 (5 bases). V dropped 6 bases and J dropped 4 bases, with 10 bases sitting between them. This CDR3 has 12 residues. The germline gives CDR1 SNHLY, CDR2 FYNNEI. Here the CDR3 DNA reads TGTGCCAGCAGGCCAGACAGTTACGAGCAGTACTTC. This codes for CASRPDSYEQYF.

This clonotype was detected only a few times. The chain is built from TRBV27 and TRBJ2-7; 9 bases are a match to TRBD2. Germline V lookup: CDR1 MNHEY, CDR2 SMNVEV (reference sequence). CDR3 length: 15 amino acids. Trimming removed 4 bases from V and 6 bases from J; junction bases left unmatched: 10. Here the CDR3 reads CASSSLAGVISEQYF. In nucleotides, the CDR3 is TGTGCCAGCAGTTCGTTAGCGGGAGTGATCAGCGAGCAGTACTTC.

A note on this clonotype: Germline and junction disagree at one end, which may indicate a read error. This chain connects TRBV7-7 to TRBJ2-7, with D possibly TRBD2 on 6 matching bases. The germline V gene encodes CDR1 SSHAT and CDR2 FNYEAQ (reference sequence). CDR3 size: 14 residues. The CDR3 nucleotides read TGTGCTAGCAGCTTAGCGGCAGGGTCCTACGAGCAGTACTTC. Its protein product is CASSLAAGSYEQYF.

The rearrangement joins TRBV6-5 to TRBJ2-1; perhaps TRBD2 as D (5 bases). CDR3 length: 17 residues. Trimming removed 0 bases from V and 6 bases from J, with 18 bases in between. Germline-derived CDR1 and CDR2 are MNHEY and SVGAGI. CDR3 DNA: TGTGCCAGCAGTTACTCGAAGGCGGGTAGAAGGGCCAATGAGCAGTTCTTC. It yields the protein CASSYSKAGRRANEQFF.

This clonotype turned up a few times. The V gene is TRBV20-1, the J gene TRBJ1-1, with unresolved D. Trimming removed 5 bases from V and 8 bases from J, with 9 bases in between. There are 10 residues in the CDR3. The germline CDR1 and CDR2 sequences are DFQATT and SNEGSKA (reference sequence). The CDR3 sequence is CSAPLEEAFF. The CDR3 bases are TGCAGTGCTCCTCTAGAAGAAGCTTTCTTT.

This clonotype was seen more than once but under ten times. This chain joins TRBV7-8 and TRBJ2-1, with unresolved D. V lost 1 base, J lost 3 bases, and 7 bases lay in between. Germline V CDR1 and CDR2: SGHVS, FQNEAQ. The CDR3 is made up of 14 amino acids. DNA for the CDR3: TGTGCCAGCAGCTTAGAACTCCACTACAATGAGCAGTTCTTC. Translating it yields CASSLELHYNEQFF.

The genes are TRBV5-4 and TRBJ2-3; 8 bases map to TRBD2. V was pared by 4 bases and J by 6 bases, with 10 bases of the junction left unmatched. The CDR3 extends over 15 amino acids. Germline-derived CDR1 and CDR2 are SGHNT and YYREEE (reference sequence). CDR3 sequence reads: CASSTTPLAVDTQYF. The CDR3 DNA is TGTGCCAGCAGCACCACCCCACTAGCGGTGGATACGCAGTATTTT.